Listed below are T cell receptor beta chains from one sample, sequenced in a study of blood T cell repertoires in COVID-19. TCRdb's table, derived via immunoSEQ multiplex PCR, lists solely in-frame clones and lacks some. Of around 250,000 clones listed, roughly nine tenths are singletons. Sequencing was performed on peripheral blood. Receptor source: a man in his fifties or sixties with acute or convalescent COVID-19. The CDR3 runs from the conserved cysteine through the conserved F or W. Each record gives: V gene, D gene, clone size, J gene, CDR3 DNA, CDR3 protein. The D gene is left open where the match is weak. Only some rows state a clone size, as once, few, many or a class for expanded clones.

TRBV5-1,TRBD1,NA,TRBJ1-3,TGCGCCAGCAGCTGGGTTAGACAGGGGCCCGACTCTGGAAACACCATATATTTT,CASSWVRQGPDSGNTIYF
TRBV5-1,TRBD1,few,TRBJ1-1,TGCGCCAGCAGCCTGTACGGGACAGGGGGCACTGAAGCTTTCTTT,CASSLYGTGGTEAFF
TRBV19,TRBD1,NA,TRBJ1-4,TGTGCCAGTAGTCCGAGGGACAGGACTAATGAAAAACTGTTTTTT,CASSPRDRTNEKLFF
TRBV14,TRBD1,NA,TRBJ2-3,TGTGCCAGCAGCCTTCCAGGGGGCCGGCAGTATTTT,CASSLPGGRQYF
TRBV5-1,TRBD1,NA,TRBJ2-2,TGCGCCAGCAGCTTGGTCGGGTCAGGGGGCGTGAACACCGGGGAGCTGTTTTTT,CASSLVGSGGVNTGELFF
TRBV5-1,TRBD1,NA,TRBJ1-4,TGCGCCAGCAGCTTCCTCCGGACAGGGGGAGGGGAAAAACTGTTTTTT,CASSFLRTGGGEKLFF
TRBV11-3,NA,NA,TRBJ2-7,TGTGCCAGCAGCTTGAATCAGAACTACGAGCAGTACTTC,CASSLNQNYEQYF
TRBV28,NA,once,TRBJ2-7,TGTGCCAGCAGTTTAAGGCAGGGTGTCATCAACGAGCAGTACTTC,CASSLRQGVINEQYF
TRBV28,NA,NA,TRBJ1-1,TGTGCCAGCAGTTTATTGCGGGGCAGGAACACTGAAGCTTTCTTT,CASSLLRGRNTEAFF
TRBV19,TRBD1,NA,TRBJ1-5,TGTGCCAGTAAGGGATTGGCGGACAGGGGGTATTATAGCAATCAGCCCCAGCATTTT,CASKGLADRGYYSNQPQHF
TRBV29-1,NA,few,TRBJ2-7,TGCAGCGCCTACTACACCTACGAGCAGTACTTC,CSAYYTYEQYF
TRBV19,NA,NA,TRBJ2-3,TGTGCCAGTAGTCCGCTCAGGGGAGAGAGCACAGATACGCAGTATTTT,CASSPLRGESTDTQYF
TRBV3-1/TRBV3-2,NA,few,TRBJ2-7,TGTGCCAGCAGCCCCATATTCTCCGGGAGTACCAACGAGCAGTACTTC,CASSPIFSGSTNEQYF